This T cell receptor (beta chain) originates from a study of beta chain features in type 1 diabetes. Regarding the study as a whole: In the patient group, naive, central memory and Treg TCRB repertoires seemed more alike than in the healthy donor group. PCR might favor shorter templates, but any such skew would affect patients and controls equally.

The isolated RNA, all of it, was reverse transcribed, so expressed TCRB transcripts were what got sequenced. The data were produced by immunoSEQ multiplex PCR, yet TCRdb's version contains in-frame clones alone and is incomplete. This table holds roughly 610,000 clones, around 15% found once. On this clone itself: What it binds is unknown.

The CDR3 consists of 13 residues. Between the trimmed V and J ends, which lost 7 bases and 7 bases, there was a span of 17 bases. Germline V gene sequence: CDR1 MNHEY, CDR2 SVGAGI. The TCR originated in a man between 18 and 29 years old in good health. The chain joins TRBV6-5 to TRBJ2-7; weak D call: TRBD2 (6 bases). Sequenced input: naive CD4+ T cells from blood. The CDR3 spells CASNPHLGREQYF. CDR3 coding DNA: TGTGCCAGCAATCCTCATCTAGGGAGGGAGCAGTACTTC.